This TCR beta chain was identified during a study of T cell repertoires in cytomegalovirus infection. Notes on the study in general: Summed public TCR beta family frequency identified CMV carriers bearing the relevant HLA.

TCRdb ran MiXCR on the reads and lists one entry per CDR3 protein. Of approximately 600,000 distinct CDR3 sequences in the sample, over 35% were seen once. The CDR3 consists of 15 residues. Unmatched junction bases numbered 6, after V lost 6 bases and J lost 2 bases. The germline V gene encodes CDR1 MNHEY and CDR2 SMNVEV (reference sequence). Turning to this clonotype: As yet, its antigen is unknown.

This clonotype was sampled from a human donor in good health (CMV status not recorded). Some clones in this sample may be carry-over from other donors' samples. The V and J genes are TRBV27 and TRBJ2-5; 10 bases are shared with TRBD2. The source was cultured PBMCs, collected from culture after CMV antigen stimulation. The CDR3 region has the DNA TGTGCCAGCAGCGAACTAGCGGGGTTACAAGAGACCCAGTACTTC. As protein: CASSELAGLQETQYF.